The 16 T cell receptor beta chains presented below share a single source sample, sequenced in a study of cytomegalovirus exposure and HLA in healthy donors. 13 Jbeta primers and 60 Vbeta primers were used for the PCR. Profiling relied on immunoSEQ multiplex PCR, and the TCRdb table lists in-frame clones only, not all of them. The data hold 150,000 to 200,000 clones, with over 75% observed a single time. The specimen sequenced was PBMCs. All receptors come from a man in his late teens or twenties in good health and CMV-seronegative.

The count of this clone is one. Other nucleotide sequences in the sample specify the same CDR3. The V and J genes are TRBV9 and TRBJ2-1; TRBD2 aligns across 13 bases. Germline CDR1 and CDR2: SGDLS and YYNGEE. After removal of 2 bases from V and 7 bases from J, the junction contained 3 bases not matched to a gene. The CDR3 runs to 15 residues. The CDR3 DNA reads as TGTGCCAGCAGCGTTCGACTAGCGGGAGGTAATGAGCAGTTCTTC. Translated: CASSVRLAGGNEQFF. The full variable domain, completed using reference TRBV9 and TRBJ2-1, is DSGVTQTPKHLITATGQRVTLRCSPRSGDLSVYWYQQSLDQGLQFLIQYYNGEERAKGNILERFSAQQFPDLHSELNLSSLELGDSALYFCASSVRLAGGNEQFFGPGTRLTVL.

The chain links TRBV7-2 to TRBJ2-1, with D possibly matching TRBD2 (6 bases). The V end was cut by 1 base, the J end by 7 bases, with 14 bases between. There are 15 residues in the CDR3. Germline CDR1 reads SGHTA; CDR2 reads FQGNSA. The CDR3, as DNA: TGTGCCAGCAGCTTAGTCGGGGGTGGGGAGAATGAGCAGTTCTTC. It codes for CASSLVGGGENEQFF.

This clone was seen once. J is TRBJ2-7 and V is TRBV7-2, with 7 bases lining up with TRBD1. This CDR3 comprises 15 residues. Per the germline V gene, CDR1 is SGHTA and CDR2 is FQGNSA. The junction had 7 bases not matched to a gene; V was cut back by 2 bases and J by 3 bases. CDR3 in amino acids: CASSLLGTALYEQYF. In DNA, the CDR3 is TGTGCCAGCAGCTTACTCGGGACAGCACTCTACGAGCAGTACTTC.

The V gene is TRBV19, the J gene TRBJ2-7; 7 bases agree with TRBD2. Losses at the gene ends were 4 bases for V and 3 bases for J; bases not matched to a gene: 6. Germline loops: CDR1 LNHDA, CDR2 SQIVND (reference sequence). The CDR3 totals 14 residues. CDR3 in DNA: TGTGCCAGTAGTACGACTGCGGGAGACTACGAGCAGTACTTC. As protein: CASSTTAGDYEQYF.

This sequence joins TRBV28 and TRBJ1-2, with 7 positions matching TRBD1. The germline gives CDR1 MDHEN, CDR2 SYDVKM. The V gene end was trimmed by 5 bases and the J gene end by 13 bases; junction bases not matched to a gene: 7. The CDR3 totals 11 residues. The CDR3 DNA is TGTGCCAGCAGTAAGGGACAGAGGGCCACCTTC. It yields the protein CASSKGQRATF.

V and J are TRBV7-9 and TRBJ2-7; 10 bases are shared with TRBD2. The germline CDR1 and CDR2 sequences are SEHNR and FQNEAQ (reference sequence). V gave up 11 bases and J gave up 4 bases; unmatched junction bases: 8. The CDR3 covers 13 residues. The DNA for the CDR3 is TGTGCCGTCCAAGCGGGAGGGCCATACGAGCAGTACTTC. Its protein is CAVQAGGPYEQYF.

With respect to this clone: Mismatch with germline at one junction end may stem from a read error. V and J are TRBV7-9 and TRBJ1-1, with unresolved D. The CDR3 is 12 amino acids. Per germline, CDR1 SEHNR and CDR2 FQNEAQ (reference sequence). The CDR3 reads CASSLENTEAFF. Here the CDR3 DNA reads TGTGCCAGCAGCTTAGAAAACACCGAAGCTTTCTTT.

The chain has TRBV4-3 and TRBJ2-7; D is perhaps TRBD1 (5 bases). Germline V lookup: CDR1 LGHNA, CDR2 YSLEER. The V gene lost 0 bases and the J gene lost 4 bases, with 10 bases spanning the gap. This CDR3 spans 14 amino acids. The CDR3 sequence: CASSQDVPGYEQYF. The CDR3 DNA reads as TGCGCCAGCAGCCAAGACGTGCCAGGGTACGAGCAGTACTTC.

This chain uses TRBV6-1 with TRBJ1-5; 8 positions match TRBD1. Germline CDR1 reads MNHNS; CDR2 reads SASEGT. The V gene end was trimmed by 4 bases and the J gene end by 6 bases; junction bases not matched to a gene: 8. The CDR3 contains 15 residues. CDR3 in amino acids: CASSATDRGSQPQHF. The CDR3 DNA reads as TGTGCCAGCAGTGCAACCGACAGGGGTTCTCAGCCCCAGCATTTT.

The V and J genes are TRBV11-3 and TRBJ1-2; D might be TRBD1 (5 bases). The CDR3 covers 18 residues. Germline-derived CDR1 and CDR2 are SGHNT and YENEEA. V lost 7 bases and J lost 7, with 31 bases in between. Here the CDR3 DNA reads TGTGCCAGCACCATTCGAGGCCCCCGGGACGGACTATCGAGTGGCTACACCTTC. It encodes CASTIRGPRDGLSSGYTF. Based on the CDR3 plus reference TRBV11-3 and TRBJ1-2, the full variable domain is EAGVVQSPRYKIIEKKQPVAFWCNPISGHNTLYWYLQNLGQGPELLIRYENEEAVDDSQLPKDRFSAERLKGVDSTLKIQPAELGDSAVYLCASTIRGPRDGLSSGYTFGSGTRLTVV.

The rearrangement links TRBV9 to TRBJ2-6; no clear D. The CDR3 consists of 14 residues. Germline V lookup: CDR1 SGDLS, CDR2 YYNGEE. Between the trimmed V and J ends, which lost 4 bases and 1 base, there was a span of 6 bases. In DNA, the CDR3 is TGTGCCAGCAGCCAGATGTCTGGGGCCAACGTCCTGACTTTC. It codes for CASSQMSGANVLTF.

The chain combines TRBV9 with TRBJ2-5, with D unresolved. V was clipped by 0 bases and J by 0 bases, with 6 bases between them. The CDR3 covers 14 residues. CDR1 SGDLS and CDR2 YYNGEE come from the germline V gene. CDR3 DNA: TGTGCCAGCAGCGTAGGAGTCTACCAAGAGACCCAGTACTTC. Translation gives CASSVGVYQETQYF.

V gene TRBV5-1 combines with J gene TRBJ2-3; a possible D gene is TRBD1 (5 bases). Looked up from germline, CDR1 is SGHRS and CDR2 is YFSETQ. CDR3 length: 14 residues. The germline V and J ends were trimmed by 2 bases and 2 bases, with 9 bases remaining between them. Here the CDR3 DNA reads TGCGCCAGCAGCTTTGGGGCGGACACAGATACGCAGTATTTT. Translating it yields CASSFGADTDTQYF.

This clone was observed once. Here the CDR3 DNA reads TGTGCCTGGAGTCAAAATAACAGGGGAGGCACAGATACGCAGTATTTT. This sequence encodes CAWSQNNRGGTDTQYF. The chain is built from TRBV30 and TRBJ2-3, with 7 bases aligning to TRBD1. V lost 2 bases and J lost 1; bases outside the gene matches: 9. CDR1 and CDR2 from the germline V gene are GTSNPN and SVGIG (reference sequence). The CDR3 runs to 16 residues.

This clone was observed a few times. The rearrangement joins TRBV11-2 to TRBJ1-2, with TRBD1 matching 8 bases. The CDR3 totals 16 residues. Germline values: CDR1 SGHAT, CDR2 FQNNGV. V shed 1 base and J 1 base; nucleotides not matched to a gene: 5. The CDR3 protein is CASSLVQGANNYGYTF. The CDR3 nucleotides are TGTGCCAGCAGCTTAGTTCAGGGGGCCAATAACTATGGCTACACCTTC.

The gene calls are TRBV5-4 and TRBJ2-3, with unresolved D. Germline CDR1 reads SGHNT; CDR2 reads YYREEE (reference sequence). This CDR3 region has 15 residues. The V and J ends lost 2 bases and 0 bases respectively, with 10 bases between them. The CDR3: CASSFPPGSTDTQYF. The CDR3 DNA is TGTGCCAGCAGCTTTCCCCCCGGTAGCACAGATACGCAGTATTTT.